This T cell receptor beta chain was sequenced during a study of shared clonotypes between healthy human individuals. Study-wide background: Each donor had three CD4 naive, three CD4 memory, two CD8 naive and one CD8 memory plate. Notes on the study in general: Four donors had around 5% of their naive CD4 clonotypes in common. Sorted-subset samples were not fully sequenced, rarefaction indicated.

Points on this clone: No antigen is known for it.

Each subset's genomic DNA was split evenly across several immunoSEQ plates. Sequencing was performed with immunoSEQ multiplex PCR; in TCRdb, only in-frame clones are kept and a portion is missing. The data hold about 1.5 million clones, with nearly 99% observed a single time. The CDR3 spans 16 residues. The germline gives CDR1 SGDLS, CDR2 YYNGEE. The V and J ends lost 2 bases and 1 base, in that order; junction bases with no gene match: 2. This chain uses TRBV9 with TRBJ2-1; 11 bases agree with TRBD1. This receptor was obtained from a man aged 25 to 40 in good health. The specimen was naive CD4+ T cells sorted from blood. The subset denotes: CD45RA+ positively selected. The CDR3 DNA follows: TGTGCCAGCAGCGTCGGGACAGGGGGATCCTACAATGAGCAGTTCTTC. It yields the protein CASSVGTGGSYNEQFF.